Below are 9 T cell receptor beta chains sequenced from a single sample in a study of identifying expanded T cells in peripheral blood. The table came from immunoSEQ multiplex PCR; TCRdb's copy has only in-frame clones and leaves some out. The table shows about 80,000 clones, with 70% to 90% occurring only once. The specimen was blood. Receptor source: a person between 18 and 75 years old in good health.

This clone was counted a single time. The rearrangement joins TRBV2 to TRBJ1-2, with D hard to call. V was trimmed by 7 bases and J by 0 bases, leaving 6 bases between them. Germline values: CDR1 SNHLY, CDR2 FYNNEI. The CDR3 loop spans 12 amino acids. The CDR3 coding sequence is TGTGCCAGCACCGAATCTAACTATGGCTACACCTTC. Its translation: CASTESNYGYTF.

The chain joins TRBV25-1 to TRBJ1-2; a possible D gene is TRBD1 (5 bases). The germline V gene encodes CDR1 MGHDK and CDR2 SYGVNS. V lost 2 bases and J lost 8, with 15 bases in between. This CDR3 is built from 14 residues. The CDR3: CASSEPGRRDGYTF. The CDR3 nucleotides read TGTGCCAGCAGTGAACCCGGCCGGCGGGACGGCTACACCTTC.

The rearrangement uses TRBV7-7 and TRBJ2-5; no clear D gene. V was trimmed by 2 bases and J by 2 bases, leaving 12 bases between them. CDR1 and CDR2 from the germline V gene are SSHAT and FNYEAQ (reference sequence). The length of the CDR3 is 15 residues. The CDR3 coding sequence is TGTGCCAGCAGCTTAAACTACGGTCTACAAGAGACCCAGTACTTC. Its protein product is CASSLNYGLQETQYF.

The sample holds a few counts of this clone. The rearrangement joins TRBV2 to TRBJ1-2, with TRBD1 identical over 8 bases. V gave up 7 bases and J gave up 8 bases; unmatched junction bases: 9. The CDR3 sequence is 13 residues long. Germline lookup yields CDR1 SNHLY and CDR2 FYNNEI. The CDR3 DNA sequence: TGTGCCAGCATCCCGGACAGGGTGAACGGCTACACCTTC. It codes for CASIPDRVNGYTF. Complete variable domain (other parts from reference TRBV2 and TRBJ1-2): EPEVTQTPSHQVTQMGQEVILRCVPISNHLYFYWYRQILGQKVEFLVSFYNNEISEKSEIFDDQFSVERPDGSNFTLKIRSTKLEDSAMYFCASIPDRVNGYTFGSGTRLTVV.

The J gene is TRBJ1-1, the V gene TRBV18; 7 bases align to TRBD1. Germline trimming cut 1 base from V and 1 base from J; bases unmatched to any gene: 6. Germline values: CDR1 KGHSH, CDR2 LQKENI. CDR3 length equals 16 residues. CDR3 sequence reads: CASSPQAGGKNTEAFF. CDR3 nucleotides: TGTGCCAGCTCACCACAGGCAGGGGGTAAGAACACTGAAGCTTTCTTT.

J is TRBJ2-3 and V is TRBV2; TRBD2 matches 8 bases. The ends lost 6 bases at V and 2 bases at J; junction bases unmatched: 4. This CDR3 contains 14 residues. Germline-derived CDR1 and CDR2 are SNHLY and FYNNEI. CDR3 sequence (DNA): TGTGCCAGCAGCGGAGCGGGAGTCACAGATACGCAGTATTTT. Translation gives CASSGAGVTDTQYF.

The chain uses TRBV4-1 and TRBJ2-7, with TRBD2 matching over 7 bases. This CDR3 is built from 19 residues. Germline lookup yields CDR1 MGHRA and CDR2 YSYEKL. With V trimmed by 0 bases and J by 3 bases, 17 bases remained unmatched. Here the CDR3 DNA reads TGCGCCAGCAGCCAAGATCGAGGGAGAGTGGCTAGCGGTTACTACGAGCAGTACTTC. Protein sequence: CASSQDRGRVASGYYEQYF.

This clone has only one observation. The V and J genes are TRBV6-1 and TRBJ1-3; D call uncertain. There are 17 residues in the CDR3. Germline assignment: CDR1 MNHNS and CDR2 SASEGT. V lost 4 bases and J lost 1, with 17 bases in between. The CDR3 reads CASSATHYHSSGNTIYF. The CDR3 DNA reads as TGTGCCAGCAGTGCTACACACTACCATTCTTCTGGAAACACCATATATTTT.

The rearrangement uses TRBV27 and TRBJ2-2; the match to TRBD1 covers 9 bases. This CDR3 spans 15 amino acids. CDR1 and CDR2 (germline): MNHEY, SMNVEV (reference sequence). The ends lost 6 bases at V and 3 bases at J; junction bases unmatched: 5. This CDR3 is CASSPQGAHTGELFF. In DNA form, the CDR3 reads TGTGCCAGCAGCCCACAGGGGGCCCACACCGGGGAGCTGTTTTTT.